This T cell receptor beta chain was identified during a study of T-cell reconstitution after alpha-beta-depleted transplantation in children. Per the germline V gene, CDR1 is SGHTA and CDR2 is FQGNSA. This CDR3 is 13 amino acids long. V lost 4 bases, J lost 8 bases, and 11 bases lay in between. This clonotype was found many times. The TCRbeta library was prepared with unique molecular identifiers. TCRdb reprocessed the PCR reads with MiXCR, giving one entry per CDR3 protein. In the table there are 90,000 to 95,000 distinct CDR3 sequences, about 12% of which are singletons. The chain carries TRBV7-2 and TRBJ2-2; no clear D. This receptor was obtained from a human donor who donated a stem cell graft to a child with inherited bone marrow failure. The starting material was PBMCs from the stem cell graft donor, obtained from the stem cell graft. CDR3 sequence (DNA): TGTGCCAGCAGCTACATGGGTCCAGGGGAGCTGTTTTTT. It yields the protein CASSYMGPGELFF.